These T cell receptor beta chains were read from a single sample in a study of long-term antiretroviral therapy in people with HIV. Profiled with immunoSEQ multiplex PCR; TCRdb holds only in-frame clones, not every one. The profile shows roughly 16,000 clones, around 80% of them singletons. Material: unsorted PBMCs, obtained 2.1 years after starting antiretroviral therapy. These receptors were collected from a man aged 35 to 55 with HIV. CDR3s include the opening cysteine and the closing phenylalanine or tryptophan. The D gene is left open where the match is weak. Expanded clones get a size class; other rows say once, few or many, or leave the size out.

cdr3_nt	cdr3_aa	clone_size	d_call	v_call	j_call
TGTGCCAGCAGTTCAAGAGACACCATATATTTT	CASSSRDTIYF	-	-	TRBV6-5	TRBJ1-3
TGCGCCAGCAGCTTGGAAGGGTCTGGCTACACCTTC	CASSLEGSGYTF	-	-	TRBV5-1	TRBJ1-2
TGTGCCAGTAGTATGCAGGGGTACTATGGCTACACCTTC	CASSMQGYYGYTF	-	-	TRBV19	TRBJ1-2
TGTGCCAGCAGCGTAGAGCTCTGGACTAATACCAATGAGCAGTTCTTC	CASSVELWTNTNEQFF	-	-	TRBV9	TRBJ2-1
TGTGCCAGCAGACCTACCGCCGGGACTAGCGGGTACGATGAGCAGTTCTTC	CASRPTAGTSGYDEQFF	-	TRBD2	TRBV28	TRBJ2-1
TGTGCCAGCTCTCGAAAGGGGGACTACAATGAGCAGTTCTTC	CASSRKGDYNEQFF	-	-	TRBV6-1	TRBJ2-1
TGCGCCAGCAGCCCCGGACTCGTCGATCCCTACGAGCAGTACTTC	CASSPGLVDPYEQYF	-	-	TRBV5-1	TRBJ2-7
TGTGCCAGCAGTCCCACAGGGCGGACTGAAGCTTTCTTT	CASSPTGRTEAFF	-	-	TRBV6-1	TRBJ1-1
TGTGCCAGCAGCTTGGGCCCCAGCGGGGGGGCAACAGATACGCAGTATTTT	CASSLGPSGGATDTQYF	-	TRBD2	TRBV5-6	TRBJ2-3
TGTGCCAGCAGCCCAAGACAGTCAGCCCTCCTAAGCGAGCAGTACTTC	CASSPRQSALLSEQYF	-	-	TRBV7-4	TRBJ2-7
TGTGCCAGCAGTGCCAACATCGGACTTGAATACGAGCAGTACTTC	CASSANIGLEYEQYF	-	-	TRBV25-1	TRBJ2-7
TGTGCCAGCAGTTCCCTTAGCGGGGGTTGTACCCCTGGCACAGATACGCAGTATTTT	CASSSLSGGCTPGTDTQYF	-	TRBD2	TRBV6-7	TRBJ2-3
TGCAGTGCTAGATTCCAGGGGGAAGCTTTCTTT	CSARFQGEAFF	-	-	TRBV20-1	TRBJ1-1
TGTGCGACAGCCCGGAGCACCGGGGAGCTGTTTTTT	CATARSTGELFF	-	-	TRBV27	TRBJ2-2
TGCGCCAGCAGCTTGGGATACCTAGCCTACAATGAGCAGTTCTTC	CASSLGYLAYNEQFF	-	-	TRBV5-1	TRBJ2-1
TGTGCCAGCAGTGACTCACAGGGTCTCTACGAGCAGTACTTC	CASSDSQGLYEQYF	-	-	TRBV6-1	TRBJ2-7
TGTGCCTGGACCAGACAGGATAACACTGAAGCTTTCTTT	CAWTRQDNTEAFF	-	-	TRBV30	TRBJ1-1
TGTGCCAGCAGCCCGGGACAGGGGGAAGCAAACACTGAAGCTTTCTTT	CASSPGQGEANTEAFF	-	TRBD1	TRBV11-2	TRBJ1-1
TGTGCCAGCAGTTTACGCGGAGGGGGGGGCTACGCGAACACCGGGGAGCTGTTTTTT	CASSLRGGGGYANTGELFF	-	-	TRBV27	TRBJ2-2
TGCGCCAGCAGCTTGGGTTTGGATTCCGGCTACGAGCAGTACTTC	CASSLGLDSGYEQYF	few	-	TRBV5-1	TRBJ2-7
TGCAGCGTTGATGTAGCAGGGCTTTTAGCTTTCTTT	CSVDVAGLLAFF	-	-	TRBV29-1	TRBJ1-1
TGTGCCAGCAGCTTGTTGACAGGGGGAGAGACCCAGTACTTC	CASSLLTGGETQYF	-	TRBD1	TRBV5-6	TRBJ2-5